This T cell receptor (beta chain) was captured in a study of blood T cell repertoires in COVID-19. Overall study context: Acute-phase and convalescent COVID-19 samples originated in the United States, Italy and Spain.

Germline V gene lookup returns CDR1 MNHEY and CDR2 SVGAGI. The CDR3 sequence is 16 residues long. V was cut by 0 bases and J by 0 bases, with 8 bases left in between. The authors' processing: For nucleated cells, counts were estimated from reference gene primer amplification. Assay: immunoSEQ multiplex PCR; the TCRdb copy retains only in-frame clones and omits some. The DNA gave D and trimming, while V, J and clone size come from that table. The sample shows roughly 300,000 clones, about 86% of them seen only once. The sequenced material came from PBMCs or T cells enriched from blood (not recorded which). This TCR derives from a woman aged 40 to 50 with acute COVID-19. This chain connects TRBV6-5 to TRBJ1-4, with no clear D. The CDR3, as DNA: TGTGCCAGCAGTTACTCAGAGCTTACAACTAATGAAAAACTGTTTTTT. Protein sequence: CASSYSELTTNEKLFF.